This T cell receptor beta chain was documented in a study of blood T cells in healthy people across ages. Looking at the study overall: Template switching captured about one barcoded beta molecule per two T cells.

With each sample, at least 6 micrograms of total RNA were extracted. The authors ran a second PCR of about 6 to 11 cycles using a sample-barcoded 5' primer and a J-beta primer mix. MiXCR, applied by TCRdb to the 5' RACE reads, yields one record per CDR3 protein. Seen here are about 780,000 distinct CDR3 sequences, roughly 25% observed once, and the top ten hold under 3%. The sample was also reused in another study, on T cells of mothers and their children.

This clonotype was sampled from a boy younger than 18 in good health. Sequences were obtained from blood.

In DNA, the CDR3 is TGTGCCAGCAGCAAAGTCTTGGGCTACGAGCAGTACTTC. It yields the protein CASSKVLGYEQYF. V usage is TRBV11-2 and J usage is TRBJ2-7; D remains unclear. The germline CDR1 and CDR2 sequences are SGHAT and FQNNGV. Trimming removed 5 bases from V and 3 bases from J, with 11 bases in between. This CDR3 comprises 13 residues.